Presented here are 3 T cell receptor beta chains from one specimen sequenced in a study of PD-1 blockade in classical Hodgkin lymphoma. Clones were sequenced by immunoSEQ multiplex PCR, and TCRdb holds only the in-frame ones, with some missing. The table includes 12,000 or so clones, roughly 77% detected once. Every patient relapsed after autologous stem cell transplantation, and brentuximab vedotin exposure varied. Here the sequenced sample was peripheral blood mononuclear cells (PBMCs), taken at baseline. These receptors came from a human donor with classical Hodgkin lymphoma.

The chain joins TRBV11-3 to TRBJ1-4; TRBD1 agrees at 7 bases. V lost 5 bases, J lost 8 bases, and 5 bases stayed unmatched. From germline, CDR1 is SGHNT and CDR2 YENEEA. CDR3 length equals 13 residues. The DNA for the CDR3 is TGTGCCAGCAGCCGGGACAGTACCGAAAAACTGTTTTTT. Amino acids: CASSRDSTEKLFF.

This chain connects TRBV28 to TRBJ2-3; D might be TRBD2 (7 bases). V was trimmed by 5 bases and J by 2 bases, leaving 17 bases between them. This CDR3 comprises 16 residues. The V gene's germline CDR1 is MDHEN and CDR2 SYDVKM. The CDR3 coding sequence is TGTGCCAGCAGTGTGGGGGGGCCGTTAATCACAGATACGCAGTATTTT. As protein: CASSVGGPLITDTQYF. Drawing the rest from reference TRBV28 and TRBJ2-3, the complete variable domain is DVKVTQSSRYLVKRTGEKVFLECVQDMDHENMFWYRQDPGLGLRLIYFSYDVKMKEKGDIPEGYSVSREKKERFSLILESASTNQTSMYLCASSVGGPLITDTQYFGPGTRLTVL.

Of note for this clone: Other DNA sequences in this specimen translate into the identical CDR3. The chain couples TRBV9 to TRBJ1-1, with D uncertain. V was trimmed by 4 bases and J by 7 bases, leaving 20 bases between them. This CDR3 comprises 15 residues. The germline gives CDR1 SGDLS, CDR2 YYNGEE. This CDR3 is CASSRALGPALEAFF. The CDR3 DNA follows: TGTGCCAGCAGCCGTGCTCTCGGTCCCGCGCTTGAAGCTTTCTTT.